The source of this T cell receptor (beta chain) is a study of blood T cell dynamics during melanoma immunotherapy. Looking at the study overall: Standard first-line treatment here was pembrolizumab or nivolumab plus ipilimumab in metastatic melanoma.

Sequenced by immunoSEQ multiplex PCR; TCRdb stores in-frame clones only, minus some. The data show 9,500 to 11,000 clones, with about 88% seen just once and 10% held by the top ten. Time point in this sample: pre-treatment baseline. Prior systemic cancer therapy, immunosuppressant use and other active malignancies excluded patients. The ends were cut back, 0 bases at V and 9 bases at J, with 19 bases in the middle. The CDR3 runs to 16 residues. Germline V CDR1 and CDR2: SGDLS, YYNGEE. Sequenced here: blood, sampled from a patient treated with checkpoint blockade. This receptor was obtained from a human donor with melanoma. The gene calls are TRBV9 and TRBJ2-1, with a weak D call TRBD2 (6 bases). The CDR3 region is CASSVDVAYEGGEQFF. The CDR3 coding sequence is TGTGCCAGCAGCGTAGACGTAGCTTACGAGGGAGGTGAGCAGTTCTTC.